Presented here are 27 T cell receptor beta chains from one specimen sequenced in a study of shared T cell receptors in the human thymus. Data came from immunoSEQ multiplex PCR; TCRdb stores just in-frame clones and leaves some out. The sample gives hundreds of thousands of clones, roughly 86% of which show up once; 0.0094% is in the top ten. These data were likewise used in another study, on human thymus T cells.

Input material: thymocytes. These receptors all stem from a boy younger than two with a congenital heart defect.

This clone was picked up one time. The V gene is TRBV19, the J gene TRBJ2-1; possibly TRBD2 for D (6 bases). Germline V gene sequence: CDR1 LNHDA, CDR2 SQIVND (reference sequence). Deletions cut 5 bases from V and 6 bases from J, with 14 bases between. The CDR3 consists of 14 residues. DNA of the CDR3: TGTGCCAGTAGTGTCCCGGGAGAAAGCAATGAGCAGTTCTTC. This sequence encodes CASSVPGESNEQFF.

The chain links TRBV14 to TRBJ2-5; the D is unclear. CDR3 length: 12 residues. Germline V gene data show CDR1 as SGHDN and CDR2 as FVKESK. Trimming shortened V by 6 bases and J by 6 bases, and 11 bases separated the two germline ends. The CDR3 is CASSRSDQTQYF. The DNA for the CDR3 is TGTGCCAGCAGTAGGAGTGATCAGACCCAGTACTTC.

The V and J genes are TRBV11-2 and TRBJ2-7, with a tentative D call TRBD2 (6 bases). The V end was cut by 2 bases, the J end by 5 bases, with 13 bases between. CDR3 length equals 14 residues. Germline CDR1 is SGHAT and CDR2 is FQNNGV. The CDR3 DNA reads as TGTGCCAGCAGCTTAATAGCGGAGTGGAACGAGCAGTACTTC. Its protein is CASSLIAEWNEQYF. Combining the CDR3 with reference TRBV11-2 and TRBJ2-7 gives the whole variable domain EAGVAQSPRYKIIEKRQSVAFWCNPISGHATLYWYQQILGQGPKLLIQFQNNGVVDDSQLPKDRFSAERLKGVDSTLKIQPAKLEDSAVYLCASSLIAEWNEQYFGPGTRLTVT.

The genes are TRBV6-5 and TRBJ2-1; 8 bases line up with TRBD2. V was pared by 0 bases and J by 7 bases, with 8 bases of the junction left unmatched. Germline-derived CDR1 and CDR2 are MNHEY and SVGAGI. The CDR3 covers 16 residues. CDR3 DNA sequence: TGTGCCAGCAGTTACTCAGCGGGAGAAGGTTGGAATGAGCAGTTCTTC. This codes for CASSYSAGEGWNEQFF.

The chain employs TRBV5-1 and TRBJ2-7, with 8 positions matching TRBD1. CDR3 size: 14 residues. Per germline, CDR1 SGHRS and CDR2 YFSETQ. The V segment lost 0 bases and the J segment 2 bases; nucleotides outside the gene matches: 1. The CDR3 sequence is CASSLETGAYEQYF. For the CDR3, the DNA is TGCGCCAGCAGCTTGGAGACAGGGGCCTACGAGCAGTACTTC.

The chain carries TRBV2 and TRBJ2-1; 15 bases are shared with TRBD2. CDR1 SNHLY and CDR2 FYNNEI come from the germline V gene. The CDR3 loop spans 14 amino acids. The V gene end was trimmed by 5 bases and the J gene end by 12 bases; junction bases not matched to a gene: 5. Here the CDR3 DNA reads TGTGCCAGCAGTCCGGGACTAGCGGGAGGCGGGCAGTTCTTC. Encoded protein: CASSPGLAGGGQFF.

This chain links TRBV4-3 with TRBJ2-1; 10 bases line up with TRBD2. The CDR3 is 20 residues long. The ends lost 0 bases at V and 2 bases at J; junction bases unmatched: 13. The germline CDR1 and CDR2 sequences are LGHNA and YSLEER. CDR3 DNA: TGCGCCAGCAGCCAAGACGAAGGGACTAGCGCGAGTGGGGCCTACAATGAGCAGTTCTTC. Translated: CASSQDEGTSASGAYNEQFF.

With respect to this clone: This CDR3 is also generated by other DNA sequences in the sample. This chain joins TRBV15 and TRBJ1-2; 8 positions match TRBD1. J lost 3 bases, V lost 0 bases, and 21 bases had no gene match. From germline, CDR1 is LNHNV and CDR2 YYDKDF (reference sequence). This CDR3 is 21 amino acids long. The CDR3 bases are TGTGCCACCAGCAGAGATAGGGGAGCCATCGACAGGGGAGGTCCTGACTATGGCTACACCTTC. Protein sequence: CATSRDRGAIDRGGPDYGYTF.

The chain is built from TRBV4-1 and TRBJ2-5; maybe TRBD2 (6 bases). Germline V gene sequence: CDR1 MGHRA, CDR2 YSYEKL. The CDR3 runs 17 residues. Trimming stripped 0 bases from V and 1 base from J, with 15 bases between. In DNA form, the CDR3 reads TGCGCCAGCAGCCAAGATGGCCGAGCGGGCCTCCAAGAGACCCAGTACTTC. Amino acids: CASSQDGRAGLQETQYF.

This clone was observed a handful of times. The chain is built from TRBV6-5 and TRBJ1-3, with a tentative D call TRBD1 (5 bases). The CDR3 totals 14 residues. V was pared by 7 bases and J by 5 bases, with 15 bases between. Looked up from germline, CDR1 is MNHEY and CDR2 is SVGAGI. The CDR3 bases are TGTGCCAGCACCCCAAATGGGGGGAGAAACACCATATATTTT. It codes for CASTPNGGRNTIYF.

The chain uses TRBV9 and TRBJ2-7, with D perhaps matching TRBD2 (6 bases). Germline CDR1 and CDR2: SGDLS and YYNGEE. The CDR3 totals 8 residues. V was clipped by 10 bases and J by 10 bases, with 9 bases between them. The CDR3, as DNA: TGTGCCGCGGGAATACAGTACTTC. Translated: CAAGIQYF.

The chain recombines TRBV6-1 with TRBJ2-1; TRBD2 matches 8 bases. The V and J ends lost 7 bases and 6 bases, in that order; junction bases with no gene match: 5. CDR3 length: 13 amino acids. The germline V gene encodes CDR1 MNHNS and CDR2 SASEGT. The CDR3 loop reads CASTSGSANEQFF. The CDR3 bases are TGTGCCAGCACTAGCGGGTCTGCCAATGAGCAGTTCTTC.

The chain employs TRBV6-5 and TRBJ2-4; 9 bases align to TRBD1. Unmatched junction bases numbered 12, after V lost 6 bases and J lost 6 bases. Germline loops: CDR1 MNHEY, CDR2 SVGAGI. The CDR3 sequence is 16 residues long. The CDR3 loop is CASSYDGTGTGNIQYF. DNA of the CDR3: TGTGCCAGCAGCTACGACGGGACAGGGACCGGAAACATTCAGTACTTC.

The chain links TRBV28 to TRBJ2-3, with 10 bases aligning to TRBD1. Trimming removed 6 bases from V and 2 bases from J; junction bases left unmatched: 14. The germline CDR1 and CDR2 sequences are MDHEN and SYDVKM. The CDR3 totals 18 residues. CDR3 coding DNA: TGTGCCAGCAGCCACACAGAAGACAGGGGGCGCGTCACAGATACGCAGTATTTT. It encodes CASSHTEDRGRVTDTQYF.

V usage is TRBV29-1 and J usage is TRBJ2-2; the match to TRBD2 covers 9 bases. CDR3 size: 13 residues. CDR1 SQVTM and CDR2 ANQGSEA come from the germline V gene. V lost 4 bases, J lost 8 bases, and 5 bases stayed unmatched. The CDR3 spells CSVGLAARGELFF. CDR3 DNA sequence: TGCAGCGTTGGACTAGCGGCGAGGGGGGAGCTGTTTTTT.

This clone was counted only a few times. V and J are TRBV27 and TRBJ2-3; TRBD2 matches at 13 bases. CDR1 is MNHEY, CDR2 SMNVEV, per germline (reference sequence). J was trimmed by 4 bases and V by 10 bases; bases with no gene match: 5. The CDR3 is 14 residues long. CDR3: CATQTSGGADTQYF. DNA for the CDR3: TGTGCCACCCAAACTAGCGGGGGGGCAGATACGCAGTATTTT.

The chain joins TRBV27 to TRBJ2-7; D may be TRBD1 (6 bases). The CDR3 is made up of 14 amino acids. V was clipped by 4 bases and J by 2 bases, with 12 bases between them. Germline CDR1 reads MNHEY; CDR2 reads SMNVEV (reference sequence). The CDR3 spells CASSSRGYPYEQYF. The CDR3 DNA reads as TGTGCCAGCAGTTCCAGGGGCTACCCCTACGAGCAGTACTTC.

This clone came up a few times. V gene TRBV19 combines with J gene TRBJ2-3; no reliable D call. V was cut by 6 bases and J by 2 bases, with 15 bases left in between. There are 15 residues in the CDR3. Germline V CDR1 and CDR2: LNHDA, SQIVND (reference sequence). CDR3 DNA: TGTGCCAGTAGCCAGACACGGATCCTCACAGATACGCAGTATTTT. Amino acid sequence: CASSQTRILTDTQYF.

For the CDR3, the DNA is TGTGCTAGTGGTTTATCCCAGCGGGGGGGCACTCGCCCCCACTACAATGAGCAGTTCTTC. Its protein is CASGLSQRGGTRPHYNEQFF. The chain uses TRBV12-5 and TRBJ2-1; 10 nucleotides line up with TRBD2. This CDR3 has 20 amino acids. Germline V gives CDR1 LGHNT, CDR2 FRNRAP. After removal of 3 bases from V and 3 bases from J, the junction contained 17 bases not matched to a gene.

This chain connects TRBV29-1 to TRBJ2-7; a weak D match, TRBD1 (5 bases). The CDR3 runs 13 residues. V lost 4 bases and J lost 2, with 12 bases in between. CDR1 and CDR2 (germline): SQVTM, ANQGSEA. The CDR3 nucleotides are TGCAGCGTTGTCAGGGTAGGAACCTACGAGCAGTACTTC. It encodes CSVVRVGTYEQYF.

The chain combines TRBV29-1 with TRBJ2-2, with 10 bases lining up with TRBD1. The germline V gene has CDR1 SQVTM and CDR2 ANQGSEA. There are 15 residues in the CDR3. J lost 1 base, V lost 4 bases, and 3 bases had no gene match. CDR3 protein: CSVVDRGRNTGELFF. CDR3 DNA sequence: TGCAGCGTTGTGGACAGGGGGAGGAACACCGGGGAGCTGTTTTTT.

The rearrangement joins TRBV4-3 to TRBJ2-1; 16 bases fit TRBD2. V was clipped by 8 bases and J by 0 bases; unmatched bases: 13. This CDR3 region has 20 residues. CDR1 LGHNA and CDR2 YSLEER come from the germline V gene. CDR3 region: CASGGGTSGRAPSSYNEQFF. The CDR3 DNA sequence: TGCGCCAGCGGGGGAGGGACTAGCGGGAGGGCCCCAAGCTCCTACAATGAGCAGTTCTTC.

The V and J genes are TRBV4-1 and TRBJ2-2; a weak D match, TRBD2 (5 bases). The germline CDR1 and CDR2 sequences are MGHRA and YSYEKL. This CDR3 spans 15 amino acids. V dropped 5 bases and J dropped 5 bases, with 15 bases sitting between them. The CDR3 DNA reads TGCGCCAGCAGCGTCGGGCTAGCTTGGACCGGGGAGCTGTTTTTT. Translating it yields CASSVGLAWTGELFF.

This rearrangement joins TRBV5-6 to TRBJ2-7; TRBD1 matches 7 bases. This CDR3 has 14 amino acids. Germline V CDR1 and CDR2: SGHDT, YYEEEE. Germline trimming cut 1 base from V and 4 bases from J; bases unmatched to any gene: 5. Here the CDR3 reads CASSLSTGPYEQYF. The CDR3 nucleotides read TGTGCCAGCAGCTTGTCGACAGGGCCATACGAGCAGTACTTC.

The V and J genes are TRBV27 and TRBJ2-3; 7 bases match TRBD2. The germline V gene has CDR1 MNHEY and CDR2 SMNVEV (reference sequence). The length of the CDR3 is 16 residues. Trimming cost V 3 bases and J 2 bases; bases outside gene matches: 8. CDR3 bases: TGTGCCAGCAGTTTCGGGGCGGGAGTGGCCACAGATACGCAGTATTTT. Translating it yields CASSFGAGVATDTQYF.

The chain couples TRBV27 to TRBJ1-5; 9 bases are a match to TRBD1. V shed 5 bases, J shed 6 bases, and the junction held 11 bases outside the gene matches. Germline CDR1 MNHEY, CDR2 SMNVEV (reference sequence). The CDR3 loop spans 16 amino acids. The CDR3 spells CASSRTPQGAGQPQHF. The CDR3 coding sequence is TGTGCCAGCAGTCGGACACCACAGGGGGCGGGTCAGCCCCAGCATTTT.

The V and J genes are TRBV5-5 and TRBJ2-5, with 11 positions matching TRBD2. CDR3 size: 17 residues. CDR1 and CDR2 (germline): SGHKS, YYEKEE (reference sequence). Trimming removed 4 bases from V and 1 base from J; junction bases left unmatched: 9. The CDR3 sequence: CASSLGTSGQPQETQYF. CDR3 bases: TGTGCCAGCAGCCTTGGGACTAGCGGCCAACCCCAAGAGACCCAGTACTTC.